A single sample gave rise to the 22 T cell receptor beta chains below, sequenced in a study of spatial heterogeneity in lung cancer. The time point: sample taken at primary tumor resection. Tumor, nontumor lung or frozen PBMC supplied whole RNA that was sequenced unsorted. TCRdb recomputed calls from the 5' RACE reads with MiXCR, one row per CDR3 protein. The profile shows approximately 12,000 distinct CDR3 sequences, approximately 6.2% of them singletons. The sequences come from normal lung tissue next to the tumor, collected at surgery. Receptor source: a male donor with early-stage non-small cell lung cancer.

By its share, this clonotype is medium-sized. This beta chain represents an off-target read in a library built for alpha chains; its size is of limited meaning. The rearrangement joins TRBV11-2 to TRBJ1-2; D possibly corresponds to TRBD1 (5 bases). Germline CDR1 is SGHAT and CDR2 is FQNNGV. The ends were cut back, 5 bases at V and 8 bases at J, with 15 bases in the middle. This CDR3 region has 13 residues. This chain's CDR3 is CASSIGHVIGYTF. The DNA of the CDR3 is TGTGCCAGCAGCATAGGACATGTCATAGGCTACACCTTC.

The table lists this clonotype with many counts. Little can be read into the size of this beta chain, an off-target read in a library designed for alpha chains. The genes are TRBV18 and TRBJ1-1; a weak D match, TRBD1 (5 bases). The CDR3 loop spans 13 amino acids. Trimming stripped 6 bases from V and 1 base from J, with 9 bases between. Germline V gene data show CDR1 as KGHSH and CDR2 as LQKENI. The CDR3 protein is CASSTQGNTEAFF. For the CDR3, the DNA is TGTGCCAGCTCCACCCAGGGGAACACTGAAGCTTTCTTT.

There are a few counts of this clonotype. In a library made to pick up alpha chains, this beta chain is a stray read with a size that means little. The chain combines TRBV6-5 with TRBJ2-5, with D uncertain. The V end lost 2 bases, the J end lost 5 bases, and 9 bases lay between the germline ends. This CDR3 comprises 13 residues. Per the germline V gene, CDR1 is MNHEY and CDR2 is SVGAGI. As DNA, the CDR3 is TGTGCCAGCAGTTACAGAGCGTACGAGACCCAGTACTTC. This gives the protein CASSYRAYETQYF.

This clonotype was counted at least ten times. A library made for alpha chains picked up this beta chain off target, so its size means little. This chain uses TRBV4-2 with TRBJ2-7; D is perhaps TRBD2 (6 bases). There are 14 residues in the CDR3. The V gene lost 1 base and the J gene lost 1 base, with 8 bases spanning the gap. The V gene's germline CDR1 is LGHNA and CDR2 YNFKEQ. CDR3 in amino acids: CASSQGGDSYEQYF. Written as DNA, the CDR3 is TGTGCCAGCAGCCAAGGGGGGGATTCCTACGAGCAGTACTTC.

Relative to its sample, this clonotype is medium-sized (0.01 to 0.1%). The library was prepared for alpha chains; this beta chain is a stray read, so its frequency means little. J is TRBJ2-1 and V is TRBV6-6, with 8 bases fitting TRBD2. The CDR3 sequence is 15 residues long. CDR1 is MNHNY and CDR2 is SVGAGI in the germline V gene (reference sequence). V lost 4 bases and J lost 4; bases outside the gene matches: 6. The CDR3 DNA is TGTGCCAGCAGTTCCCTACTAGCGGAGTACAATGAGCAGTTCTTC. Its protein product is CASSSLLAEYNEQFF.

With regard to this clonotype: The size of this beta chain means little, since it is a stray read in a library made for alpha chains. V gene TRBV7-3 combines with J gene TRBJ2-5, with D possibly being TRBD1 or TRBD2 (5 bases each). The CDR3 is made up of 15 amino acids. Germline V gene sequence: CDR1 SGHTA, CDR2 FQGTGA. With 5 bases removed from V and 2 bases from J, the gap between germline ends came to 15 bases. The CDR3 spells CASSPSPGRQETQYF. The CDR3 nucleotides are TGTGCCAGCAGCCCAAGTCCGGGACGGCAAGAGACCCAGTACTTC. Full variable domain (rest looked up from reference TRBV7-3 and TRBJ2-5): GAGVSQTPSNKVTEKGKYVELRCDPISGHTALYWYRQSLGQGPEFLIYFQGTGAADDSGLPNDRFFAVRPEGSVSTLKIQRTERGDSAVYLCASSPSPGRQETQYFGPGTRLLVL.

Concerning this clonotype: This beta chain lies outside the target of a library built for alpha chains; its clone size means little. This chain's CDR3 is CASRQPSSDTQYF. CDR3 sequence (DNA): TGTGCCAGCAGACAACCGAGCTCAGATACGCAGTATTTT. The chain couples TRBV6-5 to TRBJ2-3, with D hard to call. Trimming stripped 6 bases from V and 4 bases from J, with 11 bases between. The CDR3 extends over 13 amino acids. Germline loops: CDR1 MNHEY, CDR2 SVGAGI.

This clonotype occurred many times. This beta chain is off target for a library built for alpha chains, so its abundance means little. The J gene is TRBJ2-3, the V gene TRBV10-1, with D uncertain. The CDR3 runs to 15 residues. In germline, CDR1 is WNHNN, CDR2 SYGVQD (reference sequence). The V end was cut by 0 bases, the J end by 3 bases, with 10 bases between. The CDR3 is CASSESPSKTDTQYF. The CDR3 coding sequence is TGCGCCAGCAGTGAGTCGCCCAGTAAAACAGATACGCAGTATTTT.

This clonotype has a count of ten or more. This beta chain is a stray read from a library made for alpha chains; its abundance is not meaningful. The chain joins TRBV29-1 to TRBJ1-2, with D tentatively TRBD1 (5 bases). There are 11 residues in the CDR3. The V and J ends lost 5 bases and 6 bases respectively, with 10 bases between them. Germline values: CDR1 SQVTM, CDR2 ANQGSEA. This chain's CDR3 is CSVLGGDGYTF. The CDR3 DNA is TGCAGCGTTCTGGGGGGAGATGGCTACACCTTC.

This clonotype was detected ten times or more. The library was built for alpha chains, so this beta chain is an off-target read and its size means little. The chain joins TRBV27 to TRBJ2-7; D possibly corresponds to TRBD2 (5 bases). The CDR3 runs to 15 residues. V lost 3 bases to trimming and J lost 0 bases, with 12 bases between them. The germline gives CDR1 MNHEY, CDR2 SMNVEV (reference sequence). The CDR3 loop is CASSLGSASSYEQYF. In nucleotides, the CDR3 is TGTGCCAGCAGTTTGGGTAGCGCGAGCTCCTACGAGCAGTACTTC.

Relative to its sample, this clonotype is medium-sized. Since it is a stray read in a library aimed at alpha chains, this beta chain has a size that is not meaningful. The chain links TRBV5-1 to TRBJ2-3; a possible D gene is TRBD2 (6 bases). V was shortened by 5 bases and J by 6 bases, with 16 bases between the two germline ends. The germline V gene has CDR1 SGHRS and CDR2 YFSETQ. This CDR3 is 14 amino acids long. This CDR3 reads CASSLGTPTDTQYF. In DNA form, the CDR3 reads TGCGCCAGCAGTCTCGGGACTCCCACGGATACGCAGTATTTT.

There are many counts of this clonotype. Because the library targeted alpha chains, this beta chain is an off-target read whose size means little. The gene calls are TRBV5-1 and TRBJ2-7; the D gene is possibly TRBD2 (6 bases). Trimming cost V 2 bases and J 5 bases, with 20 bases left between them. Per the germline V gene, CDR1 is SGHRS and CDR2 is YFSETQ. The CDR3 extends over 16 amino acids. CDR3 residues: CASSLWSGAGGNEQYF. In DNA, the CDR3 is TGCGCCAGCAGCTTATGGAGTGGCGCCGGGGGTAACGAGCAGTACTTC.

With regard to this clonotype: Being off target in a library aimed at alpha chains, this beta chain has a size of little meaning. The rearrangement uses TRBV12-3 or TRBV12-4 and TRBJ1-4; D gene uncertain. The CDR3 is 13 amino acids. Trimming stripped 6 bases from V and 8 bases from J, with 13 bases between. CDR3 amino acids: CASSLLIGEKLFF. CDR3 bases: TGTGCCAGCAGCCTTCTTATCGGGGAAAAACTGTTTTTT.

About this clonotype itself: A library prepared for alpha chains yielded this beta chain as an off-target read; its size is of little meaning. This sequence joins TRBV6-1 and TRBJ1-1, with a tentative D call TRBD1 (5 bases). Looked up from germline, CDR1 is MNHNS and CDR2 is SASEGT. The CDR3 has 14 amino acids. Trimming pared 3 bases from V and 4 bases from J, leaving 12 bases between. The CDR3 spells CASSEGRVATEAFF. The CDR3 nucleotides are TGTGCCAGCAGTGAGGGCAGGGTAGCCACTGAAGCTTTCTTT.

This clonotype turned up a few times. Found in a library prepared for alpha chains, this beta chain is an off-target read, and its abundance has little meaning. The chain links TRBV27 to TRBJ2-4; D not certain. CDR3 size: 14 residues. Germline V lookup: CDR1 MNHEY, CDR2 SMNVEV (reference sequence). V gave up 8 bases and J gave up 3 bases, with 14 bases separating them. The CDR3 spells CASGISGRKNIQYF. CDR3 nucleotides: TGTGCCAGCGGAATCTCGGGCCGCAAAAACATTCAGTACTTC.

This clonotype was picked up many times. With the library built for alpha chains, this beta chain is off target and its frequency is not meaningful. The chain links TRBV27 to TRBJ2-7; 7 positions match TRBD2. There are 14 residues in the CDR3. CDR1 MNHEY and CDR2 SMNVEV come from the germline V gene (reference sequence). With 3 bases clipped from V and 4 bases from J, the junction kept 6 bases outside the gene matches. CDR3 amino acids: CASSFNGGGYEQYF. The CDR3 DNA sequence: TGTGCCAGCAGTTTTAATGGGGGGGGATACGAGCAGTACTTC.

This clonotype was found many times. For a library built for alpha chains, this beta chain is a stray read; little rests on its size. The J gene is TRBJ2-7, the V gene TRBV21-1; TRBD1, as called in the table, went unchecked against the DNA. TRBV21-1 is recorded as a pseudogene. The CDR3 is 17 residues long. CDR3 nucleotides: TGTGCCAGCAGCAGTCCCCGGCGGGACAGGGGGCTGTACGAGCAGTACTTC. As protein: CASSSPRRDRGLYEQYF.

As to this clonotype: Because the library targeted alpha chains, this beta chain is an off-target read whose size means little. The chain uses TRBV11-2 and TRBJ2-5, with D perhaps TRBD1 (6 bases). V shed 0 bases and J shed 3 bases, with 11 bases lying between them. Germline values: CDR1 SGHAT, CDR2 FQNNGV. The CDR3 is made up of 15 amino acids. CDR3 in DNA: TGTGCCAGCAGCTTAGATCCCAGGGGTGAAGAGACCCAGTACTTC. Translating it yields CASSLDPRGEETQYF. The full variable domain, in which reference TRBV11-2 and TRBJ2-5 provide the parts outside the CDR3, is EAGVAQSPRYKIIEKRQSVAFWCNPISGHATLYWYQQILGQGPKLLIQFQNNGVVDDSQLPKDRFSAERLKGVDSTLKIQPAKLEDSAVYLCASSLDPRGEETQYFGPGTRLLVL.

Comment on this clonotype: A library made for alpha chains picked up this beta chain off target, so its size means little. This sequence joins TRBV30 and TRBJ1-4; D unresolved. Trimming stripped 6 bases from V and 1 base from J, with 12 bases between. This CDR3 is 14 amino acids long. Germline V gene sequence: CDR1 GTSNPN, CDR2 SVGIG (reference sequence). As DNA, the CDR3 is TGTGCCTGCCCTGACCCCGGAACTAATGAAAAACTGTTTTTT. Protein: CACPDPGTNEKLFF.

This clonotype came up a few times. The library was built for alpha chains, so this beta chain is an off-target read and its size means little. This CDR3 reads CASSYSRQGARGEQYF. DNA for the CDR3: TGTGCCAGCAGTTACTCCCGACAGGGGGCGCGTGGCGAGCAGTACTTC. This rearrangement joins TRBV6-6 to TRBJ2-7; 10 bases are a match to TRBD1. The CDR3 length is 16 residues. Germline assignment: CDR1 MNHNY and CDR2 SVGAGI (reference sequence). The trim removed 0 bases at V and 6 bases at J, leaving 8 bases unmatched.

This clonotype occurred many times. Little can be read into the size of this beta chain, an off-target read in a library designed for alpha chains. The gene calls are TRBV12-5 and TRBJ2-7; D unclear. The CDR3 spans 14 residues. Trimming stripped 2 bases from V and 0 bases from J, with 8 bases between. Germline values: CDR1 LGHNT, CDR2 FRNRAP. CDR3 in DNA: TGTGCTAGTGGTTTGCGGTTGAGCTCCTACGAGCAGTACTTC. Its protein is CASGLRLSSYEQYF.

In its sample, this clonotype was seen many times. The size of this beta chain means little, since it is a stray read in a library made for alpha chains. The chain joins TRBV6-5 to TRBJ1-1; D remains ambiguous. Germline CDR1 and CDR2: MNHEY and SVGAGI. The CDR3 consists of 13 residues. Trimming pared 5 bases from V and 3 bases from J, leaving 10 bases between. The CDR3 loop reads CASSRKRDTEAFF. CDR3 DNA: TGTGCCAGCAGTCGTAAAAGGGACACTGAAGCTTTCTTT.